The 9 T cell receptor beta chains reported below all come from one sample, sequenced in a study of shared clonotypes between healthy human individuals. Clones were sequenced by immunoSEQ multiplex PCR, and TCRdb holds only the in-frame ones, with some missing. The sample shows 950,000 to 1,100,000 clones, 65% to 75% of them seen only once. The sequenced material came from memory CD4+ T cells sorted from blood. Subset indicated: CD45RA-negative fraction. These receptors came from a man younger than 30 in good health.

This clone was detected once. The rearrangement links TRBV7-9 to TRBJ2-5; no definite D call. V was cut by 6 bases and J by 5 bases, with 10 bases left in between. This CDR3 is 12 amino acids long. Germline lookup yields CDR1 SEHNR and CDR2 FQNEAQ (reference sequence). The CDR3 loop reads CASSNRGETQYF. CDR3 nucleotide sequence: TGTGCCAGCAGTAATCGTGGGGAGACCCAGTACTTC.

The genes are TRBV14 and TRBJ2-7; D gene uncertain. The CDR3 is 13 residues long. V gave up 4 bases and J gave up 2 bases, with 9 bases separating them. CDR1 is SGHDN, CDR2 FVKESK, per germline. CDR3 nucleotides: TGTGCCAGCAGCCTGGCCGGTCCCTACGAGCAGTACTTC. Its translation is CASSLAGPYEQYF.

This clone was recorded a few times. The chain joins TRBV7-2 to TRBJ1-3; D uncertain. The CDR3 sequence is 16 residues long. From germline, CDR1 is SGHTA and CDR2 FQGNSA. Trimming shortened V by 1 base and J by 2 bases, and 12 bases separated the two germline ends. Written as DNA, the CDR3 is TGTGCCAGCAGCTTAGTGGGTTTAAAGGCTGGAAACACCATATATTTT. Translating it yields CASSLVGLKAGNTIYF.

The rearrangement links TRBV27 to TRBJ2-1, with D perhaps matching TRBD1 or TRBD2 (6 bases each). The V and J ends lost 7 bases and 8 bases respectively, with 33 bases between them. Per germline, CDR1 MNHEY and CDR2 SMNVEV (reference sequence). The CDR3 runs 19 residues. CDR3 sequence reads: CASISDCGGQGLEIDEQFF. Here the CDR3 DNA reads TGTGCCAGCATATCCGATTGTGGGGGGCAAGGACTTGAGATCGATGAGCAGTTCTTC.

The chain carries TRBV25-1 and TRBJ2-7, with 7 bases lining up with TRBD1. The CDR3 has 12 amino acids. Germline CDR1 reads MGHDK; CDR2 reads SYGVNS. The ends lost 6 bases at V and 3 bases at J; junction bases unmatched: 2. The CDR3 reads CASSRDSYEQYF. The CDR3 nucleotides read TGTGCCAGCAGCCGGGACAGCTACGAGCAGTACTTC.

The chain has TRBV5-1 and TRBJ2-1; maybe TRBD2 (5 bases). Trimming cost V 0 bases and J 7 bases, with 11 bases left between them. CDR1 is SGHRS and CDR2 is YFSETQ in the germline V gene. The CDR3 covers 14 residues. The CDR3 sequence is CASSLAGEGNEQFF. The DNA of the CDR3 is TGCGCCAGCAGCTTGGCCGGGGAAGGGAATGAGCAGTTCTTC.

This chain uses TRBV30 with TRBJ2-7; D perhaps matches TRBD1 (6 bases). Per germline, CDR1 GTSNPN and CDR2 SVGIG (reference sequence). This CDR3 is 12 amino acids long. The germline V and J ends were trimmed by 5 bases and 2 bases, with 10 bases remaining between them. CDR3 loop: CAWSDRAYEQYF. The DNA of the CDR3 is TGTGCCTGGTCGGACAGAGCCTACGAGCAGTACTTC.

V gene TRBV10-1 combines with J gene TRBJ2-2, with a tentative D call TRBD1 (5 bases). V lost 0 bases and J lost 3, with 14 bases in between. The CDR3 contains 17 residues. In germline, CDR1 is WNHNN, CDR2 SYGVQD (reference sequence). The CDR3 region is CASSESNRFRDTGELFF. CDR3 sequence (DNA): TGCGCCAGCAGTGAGTCGAATCGGTTCAGGGACACCGGGGAGCTGTTTTTT.

The rearrangement joins TRBV7-8 to TRBJ2-7, with D perhaps matching TRBD1 or TRBD2 (6 bases each). CDR3 length: 14 residues. V was clipped by 1 base and J by 5 bases, with 12 bases between them. The germline V gene has CDR1 SGHVS and CDR2 FQNEAQ. The DNA for the CDR3 is TGTGCCAGCAGCTTAGTTGGGGGGCGTAACGAGCAGTACTTC. This translates into CASSLVGGRNEQYF.